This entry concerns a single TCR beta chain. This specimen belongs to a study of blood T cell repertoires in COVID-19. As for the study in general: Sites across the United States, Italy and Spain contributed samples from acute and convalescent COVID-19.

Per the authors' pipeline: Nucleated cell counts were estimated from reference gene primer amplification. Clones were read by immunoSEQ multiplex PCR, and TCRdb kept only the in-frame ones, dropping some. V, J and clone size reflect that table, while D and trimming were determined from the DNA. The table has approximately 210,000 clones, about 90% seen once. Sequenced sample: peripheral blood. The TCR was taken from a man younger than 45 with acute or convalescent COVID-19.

The CDR3 region is CASSGRDLREQYF. CDR3 sequence (DNA): TGTGCCAGCAGCGGACGGGATCTTCGGGAGCAGTACTTC. The gene calls are TRBV7-2 and TRBJ2-7; D possibly corresponds to TRBD2 (5 bases). The CDR3 extends over 13 amino acids. V was pared by 5 bases and J by 7 bases, with 15 bases between. Germline values: CDR1 SGHTA, CDR2 FQGNSA. Filled out from reference TRBV7-2 and TRBJ2-7, the complete variable domain reads GAGVSQSPSNKVTEKGKDVELRCDPISGHTALYWYRQSLGQGLEFLIYFQGNSAPDKSGLPSDRFSAERTGGSVSTLTIQRTQQEDSAVYLCASSGRDLREQYFGPGTRLTVT.